A selection of T cell receptor beta chains follows, all from one sample in a study of shared clonotypes between healthy human individuals. Libraries were prepared by immunoSEQ multiplex PCR; TCRdb keeps only in-frame clonotypes and omits some of them. Here the sample spans more than 1 million clones, around 78% being singletons. The sample was memory CD4+ T cells from PBMCs. Receptor source: a man aged 18 to 29 in good health. Some clones in this sample may be carry-over from other donors' samples. The CDR3 runs from the conserved cysteine through the conserved F or W. Fields, in order: V gene, clone size, D gene, J gene, CDR3 DNA, CDR3 protein. A D gene is named only where the DNA matches it firmly. Clone size appears in some rows only: once, few, many, or a class for an expanded clone.

>TRBV11-3|many|TRBD2|TRBJ2-1
TGTGCCAGCAGCTTAGGTAGCGGGAAGCCCTACAATGAGCAGTTCTTC
CASSLGSGKPYNEQFF
>TRBV7-3|NA|NA|TRBJ2-5
TGTGCCAGCAGCTTACAACTAGGAGGGGGGACCCAGTACTTC
CASSLQLGGGTQYF
>TRBV7-3|NA|TRBD1|TRBJ2-2
TGTGCCAGCAGCCCACACCCCGGACAGGGGGCTTCTAGTGCGGCCGGGGAGCTGTTTTTT
CASSPHPGQGASSAAGELFF
>TRBV5-4|NA|NA|TRBJ1-2
TGTGCCAGCAGCTTGGATAGAGCTAACTATGGCTACACCTTC
CASSLDRANYGYTF
>TRBV5-5|NA|NA|TRBJ2-5
TGTGCCAGCAGCCGGTCAGGGGAGACCCAGTACTTC
CASSRSGETQYF
>TRBV29-1|NA|NA|TRBJ2-1
TGCAGCGTTGAGTGGACTTCAAAATACAATGAGCAGTTCTTC
CSVEWTSKYNEQFF
>TRBV28|NA|NA|TRBJ1-2
TGTGCCAGCAGTTTATATATTGGAAACTATGGCTACACCTTC
CASSLYIGNYGYTF
>TRBV10-1|once|TRBD1|TRBJ2-5
TGCGCCAGCAGTGTGGGACAGGCCTCGGGGACCCAGTACTTC
CASSVGQASGTQYF
>TRBV28|NA|TRBD1|TRBJ1-1
TGTGCCAGCAGCCCCGGACAGGGTCGAGGCCGCACTGAAGCTTTCTTT
CASSPGQGRGRTEAFF
>TRBV11-2|once|TRBD2|TRBJ2-5
TGTGCCAGCAGCTTAGGACGGGGGGTCCAAGAGACCCAGTACTTC
CASSLGRGVQETQYF
>TRBV28|NA|TRBD1|TRBJ1-3
TGTGCCAGTTCCCCCAAAGGACAGGTCCGGAACACCATATATTTT
CASSPKGQVRNTIYF
>TRBV9|NA|NA|TRBJ2-3
TGTGCCAGCAGCGTAGCGGCGGGCGGGAGCACAGATACGCAGTATTTT
CASSVAAGGSTDTQYF
>TRBV4-3|NA|NA|TRBJ2-6
TGCGCCAGCAGCCAAAGGCCCTCGGGCGGAACCTCTGGGGCCAACGTCCTGACTTTC
CASSQRPSGGTSGANVLTF
>TRBV4-1|few|TRBD1|TRBJ2-2
TGCGCCACCGGACGGGACAGCTTCACCGGGGAGCTGTTTTTT
CATGRDSFTGELFF
>TRBV5-5|NA|NA|TRBJ1-5
TGTGCCAGCAGCTTGCTGGTTTTAAATCAGCCCCAGCATTTT
CASSLLVLNQPQHF
>TRBV29-1|NA|NA|TRBJ2-2
TGCAGCGTTTTCTCGGTCGGCGGCCTAGGTGGCGGGGAGCTGTTTTTT
CSVFSVGGLGGGELFF
>TRBV28|NA|NA|TRBJ1-2
TGTGCCAGCAGTTTAACCGGGTCCTATGGCTACACCTTC
CASSLTGSYGYTF
>TRBV27|NA|NA|TRBJ2-7
TGTGCCAGCAGTCCTCGATCGGGAAGCTACGAGCAGTACTTC
CASSPRSGSYEQYF
>TRBV18|NA|TRBD2|TRBJ2-3
TGTGCCAGCTCACCATCTAGCGGGAGTTGGGCAGATACGCAGTATTTT
CASSPSSGSWADTQYF
>TRBV30|NA|TRBD2|TRBJ2-2
TGTGCCTGGAGGGGGTTTGGCGGGAGAGGGGCCGGTGACACCGGGGAGCTGTTTTTT
CAWRGFGGRGAGDTGELFF
>TRBV30|NA|TRBD1|TRBJ1-5
TGTGCCTGGGGGACAGGTAATCAGCCCCAGCATTTT
CAWGTGNQPQHF
>TRBV5-1|NA|TRBD1|TRBJ2-2
TGCGCCAGCAGCTGGGGACAGATTAGATCGACCGGGGAGCTGTTTTTT
CASSWGQIRSTGELFF
>TRBV7-8|NA|NA|TRBJ2-4
TGTGCCAGCAACGACGGCAGAGGGGGGCACAAAAACATTCAGTACTTC
CASNDGRGGHKNIQYF
>TRBV5-1|NA|NA|TRBJ2-5
TGCGCCAGCAGCTTGGATGGGGGGATGGAGACCCAGTACTTC
CASSLDGGMETQYF
>TRBV18|once|NA|TRBJ1-1
TGTGCCAGCTCACCACTACAACAGGGGAACACTGAAGCTTTCTTT
CASSPLQQGNTEAFF
>TRBV2|NA|NA|TRBJ2-7
TGTGCCAGCAGGGCGGATGTAGACTACGAGCAGTACTTC
CASRADVDYEQYF
>TRBV18|NA|TRBD1|TRBJ1-1
TGTGCCAGCTCATGGGGACAGATGAACACTGAAGCTTTCTTT
CASSWGQMNTEAFF
>TRBV5-4|NA|NA|TRBJ2-5
TGTGCCAGCAGCCTAGGAGGGGGGGAGACCCAGTACTTC
CASSLGGGETQYF
>TRBV10-3|NA|TRBD2|TRBJ2-7
TGTGCCATCAGTCCGGGACTAGCGGGAGCTTACGAGCAGTACTTC
CAISPGLAGAYEQYF
>TRBV5-4|NA|TRBD2|TRBJ2-5
TGTGCCAGCAGCTTGGCAGTTAGCGGGAGGGAGACCCAGTACTTC
CASSLAVSGRETQYF
>TRBV7-8|NA|NA|TRBJ1-2
TGTGCCAGCAGCTTAGTTGGGGCTGGCTACACCTTC
CASSLVGAGYTF
>TRBV30|few|TRBD1|TRBJ1-1
TGTGCCTGGAGGGGATGGGACAGGGGCACTGAAGCTTTCTTT
CAWRGWDRGTEAFF
>TRBV6-1|NA|NA|TRBJ2-6
TGTGCCAGCCAGAGACTCCGCTCTGGGGCCAACGTCCTGACTTTC
CASQRLRSGANVLTF
>TRBV6-5|NA|TRBD2|TRBJ2-5
TGTGCCAGCAGTCGACTAGCGGGGAGTCAAGAGACCCAGTACTTC
CASSRLAGSQETQYF
>TRBV5-1|NA|NA|TRBJ1-4
TGCGCCAGCAGCTTGGATGTGGGGACTGCAACTAATGAAAAACTGTTTTTT
CASSLDVGTATNEKLFF
>TRBV30|NA|NA|TRBJ1-2
TGTGCCTGGAGTCTAAATAGCTATGGCTACACCTTC
CAWSLNSYGYTF